This TCR beta chain was retrieved from a study of blood T cell repertoires in COVID-19. Turning to the study itself: Collection of acute and convalescent COVID-19 samples took place in the United States, Italy and Spain. PBMCs, B-cell-depleted T cells, or T cells were the source of the cDNA or gDNA that made up the material.

As to this clone: One end of the junction varies from germline; a read error may be responsible.

Per the germline V gene, CDR1 is SGDLS and CDR2 is YYNGEE. The length of the CDR3 is 14 residues. Recruitment covered fewer than 25 US areas and drew participants whose ages spanned about 18 to 100 years. The study counted Cohort 3 donors as recovered given two negative PCRs, clearance, or symptom resolution. Here immunoSEQ multiplex PCR was the method, and the copy in TCRdb shows in-frame clones only, minus some. The sample yields about 220,000 clones, less than 90% seen once. The specimen sequenced was PBMCs or T cells enriched from blood (not recorded which). This sequence joins TRBV9 and TRBJ1-1; D might be TRBD1 (6 bases). The sequence came from a woman aged 35 to 49 who had recovered from COVID-19. CDR3 in amino acids: CASSGTTGNAEAFF. CDR3 DNA: TGTGCCAGCAGCGGAACAACAGGGAACGCTGAAGCTTTCTTT.